The T cell receptor beta chain described here comes from a study of blood T cell repertoires in COVID-19. Germline-derived CDR1 and CDR2 are LNHNV and YYDKDF (reference sequence). This CDR3 spans 16 amino acids. V was pared by 3 bases and J by 5 bases, with 7 bases of the junction left unmatched. TCRdb's copy holds only in-frame clones and misses some; the assay was immunoSEQ multiplex PCR. The top ten hold approximately 4.9% of the sample, which has about 250,000 clones, 82% seen once. The chain recombines TRBV15 with TRBJ2-7, with 13 bases lining up with TRBD2. This receptor was taken from a woman older than 75 with active or convalescent COVID-19. The source material was peripheral blood. CDR3 DNA sequence: TGTGCCACCAGCAGTTCGACTAGCGGGAGGTTTAACGAGCAGTACTTC. Residues: CATSSSTSGRFNEQYF.